This T cell receptor beta chain was obtained from a study of blood T cell repertoires in COVID-19. Profiled with immunoSEQ multiplex PCR; TCRdb holds only in-frame clones, not every one. The sample has 250,000 to 350,000 clones, around 90% seen once. Cohorts were based on clinical histories the participants reported. Donors in Cohort 3 counted as recovered after two negative PCRs, clearance, or symptom resolution. This CDR3 contains 13 residues. Germline V gene sequence: CDR1 MNHEY, CDR2 SMNVEV (reference sequence). V was clipped by 3 bases and J by 12 bases, with 17 bases between them. Sequences were obtained from PBMCs or T cells enriched from blood (not recorded which). The sequence came from a young woman who had recovered from COVID-19. This chain connects TRBV27 to TRBJ1-2; D unclear. This CDR3 reads CASSFSVGGSHTF. CDR3 nucleotide sequence: TGTGCCAGCAGTTTTTCGGTAGGAGGTTCGCACACCTTC.